One and the same sample provided the 11 T cell receptor beta chains below, sequenced in a study of control samples from healthy donors and cancer patients. The table came from immunoSEQ multiplex PCR; TCRdb's copy has only in-frame clones and leaves some out. The sample shows 60,000 to 75,000 clones, about 87% of them seen only once. The specimen was PBMCs. The receptors come from a woman aged 50 to 60 with head and neck cancer.

This sequence joins TRBV19 and TRBJ1-3; possibly TRBD1 for D (6 bases). Trimming removed 7 bases from V and 3 bases from J, with 19 bases in between. Germline values: CDR1 LNHDA, CDR2 SQIVND (reference sequence). This CDR3 spans 16 amino acids. CDR3 loop: CASTLRTGSSGNTIYF. CDR3 coding DNA: TGTGCCAGTACCCTACGAACAGGGAGCAGTGGAAACACCATATATTTT.

The V gene is TRBV6-5, the J gene TRBJ2-1; either TRBD1 or TRBD2 may fit D (5 bases each). The germline gives CDR1 MNHEY, CDR2 SVGAGI. Trimming left V 7 bases short and J 9 bases short, with 13 bases between. This CDR3 comprises 12 residues. This CDR3 reads CASTQVGGEQFF. The CDR3, as DNA: TGTGCCAGCACCCAAGTTGGGGGTGAGCAGTTCTTC.

The chain links TRBV6-5 to TRBJ1-1; D gene ambiguous. The ends were cut back, 3 bases at V and 3 bases at J, with 11 bases in the middle. The CDR3 is 14 residues long. Germline V gives CDR1 MNHEY, CDR2 SVGAGI. The CDR3 loop is CASSYGWADTEAFF. The CDR3 coding sequence is TGTGCCAGCAGTTATGGGTGGGCTGACACTGAAGCTTTCTTT.

V is TRBV28 and J is TRBJ1-2; TRBD1 matches 7 bases. With V trimmed by 5 bases and J by 4 bases, 10 bases remained unmatched. Germline CDR1 MDHEN, CDR2 SYDVKM. This CDR3 has 15 residues. In DNA form, the CDR3 reads TGTGCCAGCAGTGACAGGACAGGACCAACCTATGGCTACACCTTC. Amino acids: CASSDRTGPTYGYTF.

This clone was counted ten times or more. The chain couples TRBV6-4 to TRBJ1-6; D remains unclear. CDR3 length: 13 residues. Germline V gene lookup returns CDR1 MRHNA and CDR2 SNTAGT. Trimming cost V 2 bases and J 5 bases, with 4 bases left between them. The CDR3 region has the DNA TGTGCCAGCAGTGACAGGGATAATTCACCCCTCCACTTT. Translation gives CASSDRDNSPLHF.

This clone showed up just once. This chain joins TRBV7-7 and TRBJ2-3, with D possibly being TRBD2 (5 bases). The V end lost 5 bases, the J end lost 5 bases, and 17 bases lay between the germline ends. This CDR3 comprises 15 residues. From germline, CDR1 is SSHAT and CDR2 FNYEAQ (reference sequence). CDR3 region: CASSPRPGSGDTQYF. The CDR3 bases are TGTGCCAGCAGCCCCAGGCCGGGGTCGGGAGATACGCAGTATTTT.

The chain combines TRBV30 with TRBJ2-1, with D tentatively TRBD1 (6 bases). Germline V lookup: CDR1 GTSNPN, CDR2 SVGIG (reference sequence). The CDR3 contains 13 residues. Between the trimmed V and J ends, which lost 3 bases and 12 bases, there was a span of 18 bases. In DNA form, the CDR3 reads TGTGCCTGGAGCCTCCGCCGACAGGAAGGGCAGTTCTTC. This sequence encodes CAWSLRRQEGQFF.

The J gene is TRBJ1-2, the V gene TRBV5-1, with 8 nucleotides matching TRBD1. CDR3 length: 13 amino acids. The trim removed 4 bases at V and 7 bases at J, leaving 6 bases unmatched. Germline V gene sequence: CDR1 SGHRS, CDR2 YFSETQ. The CDR3 sequence: CASSMDREAGYTF. The CDR3 nucleotides read TGCGCCAGCAGCATGGACAGGGAGGCTGGCTACACCTTC.

This chain links TRBV21-1 with TRBJ1-2; the table's D call TRBD1 went unverified against the DNA. TRBV21-1 represents a pseudogene. The CDR3 length is 17 residues. CDR3 region: CASSRAHQGARGYGYTF. As DNA, the CDR3 is TGTGCCAGCAGCAGAGCCCATCAGGGGGCGCGAGGCTATGGCTACACCTTC.

In DNA, the CDR3 is TGTGCCAGTAGTAGCGGGGGGACGGGGGAGACCCAGTACTTC. This translates into CASSSGGTGETQYF. The J gene is TRBJ2-5, the V gene TRBV19, with 8 bases lining up with TRBD2. Trimming took 4 bases from V and 5 from J; bases not matched to a gene: 6. Germline CDR1 and CDR2: LNHDA and SQIVND (reference sequence). CDR3 length equals 14 residues.

The V gene is TRBV6-2 or TRBV6-3, the J gene TRBJ1-1, with 7 bases matching TRBD1. The germline gives CDR1 MNHEY, CDR2 SVGEGT. The CDR3 runs to 14 residues. The V and J ends lost 6 bases and 3 bases, in that order; junction bases with no gene match: 7. This CDR3 is CASSPTGRYTEAFF. The CDR3 nucleotides read TGTGCCAGCAGCCCGACAGGGAGGTACACTGAAGCTTTCTTT.